Below are 20 T cell receptor beta chains sequenced from a single sample in a study of tumor-infiltrating lymphocytes in primary liver carcinoma. A primer matching the constant region was used to make TCR beta cDNA from around 550 ng of total RNA. Three rounds of nested multiplex PCR with slightly modified ARM-PCR produced TCR beta libraries. The first two PCR rounds, roughly 9 cycles each, used TRBV1-TRBV30 forward primers and a C-beta reverse primer. TCRdb used MiXCR to reprocess the multiplex PCR reads, holding one entry per CDR3 protein. Of approximately 310,000 distinct CDR3 sequences detected, 60% to 80% appear once; the ten largest clones hold roughly 9%. Germline DNA was also extracted, and blood RNA was taken from unsorted whole blood. What was sequenced was peripheral blood. The receptors stem from a man aged 35-49 years with primary liver carcinoma and hepatitis B virus infection.

As for this clonotype: This may be a read error: a much more frequent sequence differs by one nucleotide. The chain is built from TRBV12-3 or TRBV12-4 and TRBJ2-7; 9 bases fit TRBD1. The CDR3 runs to 13 residues. DNA for the CDR3: TGTGCCAGCAATTTATCGACAGGGGGCGAGCAGTACTTC. Residues: CASNLSTGGEQYF.

A remark on this clonotype: The junction departs from germline at one end; a sequencing error may be responsible. The chain couples TRBV4-1 to TRBJ1-1; 7 bases agree with TRBD1. Germline CDR1 is MGHRA and CDR2 is YSYEKL. The CDR3 is 15 residues long. The CDR3 coding sequence is TGCGACAGCAGCCGGGGAGGGGGCTACAACACTGAAGCTTTCTTT. It is translated as CDSSRGGGYNTEAFF.

Points on this clonotype: This may stem from a read error, because a much larger clone lies one nucleotide away. This chain joins TRBV12-3 or TRBV12-4 and TRBJ2-1; D perhaps matches TRBD2 (5 bases). The CDR3 is made up of 13 amino acids. Here the CDR3 reads CASSGTRIHEQLF. The CDR3 coding sequence is TGTGCCAGCAGCGGAACTAGAATCCATGAGCAGCTCTTC.

Comments on this clonotype: The junction and the germline gene differ at one end; a read error may be behind it. The chain couples TRBV11-1 to TRBJ1-2; perhaps TRBD1 as D (6 bases). CDR3 size: 14 residues. Looked up from germline, CDR1 is SGHAT and CDR2 is FQDESV (reference sequence). CDR3 bases: TGTGCCAGTAGCTTTTCACAGGGAGACGGTGACTACACCTTC. Translated, it gives CASSFSQGDGDYTF.

To note about this clonotype: Possible read error: a much larger clone is one base away. J is TRBJ2-5 and V is TRBV6-6; D tentatively fits TRBD1 or TRBD2 (5 bases each). Germline CDR1 reads MNHNY; CDR2 reads SVGAGI (reference sequence). V was clipped by 7 bases and J by 2 bases, with 14 bases between them. This CDR3 is built from 14 residues. CDR3: CASTVRERQETQYF. CDR3 bases: TGTGCCAGCACCGTCAGGGAGAGACAAGAGACCCAGTACTTC.

In this sample, this clonotype turned up many times. The gene calls are TRBV6-1 and TRBJ2-5; TRBD1 matches 11 bases. The CDR3 consists of 16 residues. V lost 9 bases, J lost 5 bases, and 14 bases stayed unmatched. CDR1 and CDR2 (germline): MNHNS, SASEGT. DNA of the CDR3: TGTGCCAGTTCCTTCGGGACAGGGGGACGTCGTGAGACCCAGTACTTC. This sequence encodes CASSFGTGGRRETQYF.

This clonotype was counted only a few times. The chain uses TRBV28 and TRBJ2-3, with TRBD2 identical over 12 bases. Germline V gene data show CDR1 as MDHEN and CDR2 as SYDVKM. Trimming removed 6 bases from V and 5 bases from J; junction bases left unmatched: 12. There are 17 residues in the CDR3. The chain's CDR3 is CASSWPSGRATGDTQYF. DNA for the CDR3: TGTGCCAGCAGCTGGCCTAGCGGGAGGGCCACAGGAGATACGCAGTATTTT.

This clonotype came up many times. The chain has TRBV5-5 and TRBJ1-1; D uncertain. Trimming pared 0 bases from V and 10 bases from J, leaving 10 bases between. This CDR3 region has 12 residues. Per the germline V gene, CDR1 is SGHKS and CDR2 is YYEKEE (reference sequence). The CDR3, as DNA: TGTGCCAGCAGCTTGGGGGCAGATGGAGCTTTCTTT. Translating gives CASSLGADGAFF.

In regard to this clonotype: At one of its ends the junction is not consistent with the germline gene, which may arise from a read error. The V call is TRBV12-3 or TRBV12-4, the J call TRBJ1-4; the D is unclear. The CDR3 is 14 amino acids. The CDR3 spells CANSLVGSPTELFF. The CDR3 DNA sequence: TGTGCCAACAGTTTAGTAGGGTCCCCAACGGAACTGTTTTTT.

This clonotype was recorded at least ten times. The chain is built from TRBV5-4 and TRBJ1-1, with a weak D call TRBD1 (5 bases). This CDR3 contains 14 residues. Trimming stripped 3 bases from V and 2 bases from J, with 11 bases between. Germline V lookup: CDR1 SGHNT, CDR2 YYREEE (reference sequence). CDR3 DNA: TGTGCCAGCAGCTCCGGGACGGGAAACACTGAAGCTTTCTTT. Its protein product is CASSSGTGNTEAFF.

About this clonotype: This may stem from a read error, because a much larger clone lies one nucleotide away. V gene TRBV12-3 or TRBV12-4 combines with J gene TRBJ2-7; D ambiguous. The CDR3 contains 14 residues. Trimming stripped 1 base from V and 13 bases from J, with 20 bases between. The CDR3, as DNA: TGTGCCAGCAGTTTAGAAGTCAGGAGAGCCGTTCTTTACTTC. Amino acid sequence: CASSLEVRRAVLYF.

This clonotype was seen at least ten times. J is TRBJ1-2 and V is TRBV6-5; the match to TRBD1 covers 9 bases. This CDR3 spans 14 amino acids. With V trimmed by 7 bases and J by 0 bases, 3 bases remained unmatched. CDR1 is MNHEY and CDR2 is SVGAGI in the germline V gene. Here the CDR3 DNA reads TGTGCCAGCACCACAGGGGGCTCTAACTATGGCTACACCTTC. Amino acid sequence: CASTTGGSNYGYTF.

V is TRBV28 and J is TRBJ2-1; D might be TRBD2 (5 bases). CDR3 length equals 16 residues. Trimming removed 1 base at V and 4 bases at J, with 14 bases between. In germline, CDR1 is MDHEN, CDR2 SYDVKM. The CDR3 loop is CASSLLEVIGYNEQFF. The CDR3 DNA is TGTGCCAGCAGTTTATTGGAGGTCATAGGGTACAATGAGCAGTTCTTC.

As concerns this clonotype: A much larger clonotype is one base distant, so this may be a read error. The chain carries TRBV12-3 or TRBV12-4 and TRBJ2-1; maybe TRBD1 (5 bases). This CDR3 is built from 15 residues. This CDR3 reads CVSSLYRTSYNEQFF. CDR3 sequence (DNA): TGTGTCAGCAGTTTATACAGGACCTCCTACAATGAGCAGTTCTTC.

In the case of this clonotype: One end of the junction is discordant with germline, which a read error may explain. This sequence joins TRBV5-4 and TRBJ2-1; the match to TRBD1 covers 9 bases. CDR3 length: 17 amino acids. Germline CDR1 and CDR2: SGHNT and YYREEE (reference sequence). DNA of the CDR3: TGTGCCAGCAGCCAGGGACAGGGTGGTGGTCCCTACAATGAGGAGTTCTTC. Amino acid sequence: CASSQGQGGGPYNEEFF. Full variable domain (outside the CDR3, taken from reference TRBV5-4 and TRBJ2-1): ETGVTQSPTHLIKTRGQQVTLRCSSQSGHNTVSWYQQALGQGPQFIFQYYREEENGRGNFPPRFSGLQFPNYSSELNVNALELDDSALYLCASSQGQGGGPYNEEFFGPGTRLTVL.

A remark on this clonotype: The conserved phenylalanine or tryptophan is not found at the CDR3 terminus, so this likely reflects a read error. The chain uses TRBV12-5 and TRBJ2-2; either TRBD1 or TRBD2 may supply D (6 bases each). CDR1 and CDR2 (germline): LGHNT, FRNRAP. CDR3 length equals 17 residues. Trimming removed 2 bases from V and 4 bases from J, with 17 bases in between. The CDR3 DNA reads TGTGCTAGTGGTTTGTTGATGGGGGGCGCATTCACCGGGGAGCTGTTTTTA. Translating it yields CASGLLMGGAFTGELFL.

The chain carries TRBV4-3 and TRBJ2-5; D uncertain. Germline-derived CDR1 and CDR2 are LGHNA and YSLEER. Trimming took 8 bases from V and 0 from J, leaving 16 bases between them. This CDR3 comprises 15 residues. CDR3 nucleotide sequence: TGCGCCAGCTACCGAGCTGTGGGCTACCAAGAGACCCAGTACTTC. Translating it yields CASYRAVGYQETQYF.

There are many counts of this clonotype. The chain joins TRBV6-5 to TRBJ2-7, with D perhaps matching TRBD1 or TRBD2 (6 bases each). The CDR3 extends over 13 amino acids. The germline gives CDR1 MNHEY, CDR2 SVGAGI. V gave up 5 bases and J gave up 9 bases, with 17 bases separating them. The CDR3 coding sequence is TGTGCCAGCAGTGGGGGCGGCGCCGGGGGGCAGTACTTC. Amino acids: CASSGGGAGGQYF.

Notes on this clonotype: Being one base from a much bigger clone, this may be a read error. The CDR3 loop reads CASSYILRAKGSPLHF. CDR3 in DNA: TGCGCCAGCAGCTATATACTGAGGGCCAAAGGTTCACCCCTCCACTTT. The chain is built from TRBV4-1 and TRBJ1-6; D unclear. The CDR3 covers 16 residues. Trimming took off 5 bases at V and 9 bases at J, with 20 bases between the two ends. The germline CDR1 and CDR2 sequences are MGHRA and YSYEKL.

This clonotype has at least ten counts. The chain uses TRBV4-3 and TRBJ2-2, with unresolved D. The CDR3 contains 15 residues. V lost 0 bases, J lost 3 bases, and 8 bases lay in between. Germline-derived CDR1 and CDR2 are LGHNA and YSLEER. The CDR3 region has the DNA TGCGCCAGCAGCCAAGATTTTATAGACACCGGGGAGCTGTTTTTT. Protein product: CASSQDFIDTGELFF.